This T cell receptor (beta chain) was identified during a study of blood T cell repertoires in COVID-19. The wider study: Sites in the United States, Italy and Spain provided acute and convalescent COVID-19 samples. Sample material is recorded as cDNA or gDNA derived from T cells, B-cell-depleted T cells, or PBMCs.

Original methodology: Reference gene primer amplification gave nucleated cell count estimates. Clones were read by immunoSEQ multiplex PCR, and TCRdb kept only the in-frame ones, dropping some. The V and J calls and clone size are taken from that table; D and trimming were inferred from the DNA. The table includes 95,000 to 110,000 clones, 87% detected once. Germline lookup yields CDR1 SGHTA and CDR2 FQGTGA. V lost 4 bases and J lost 4; bases outside the gene matches: 7. This CDR3 is built from 15 residues. The sample holds one count of this clone. The rearrangement uses TRBV7-3 and TRBJ2-3; TRBD1 matches 8 bases. Sequenced sample: peripheral blood. This receptor was identified in a human donor in a cohort sampled during active COVID-19. CDR3 in DNA: TGTGCCAGCAGCTCCCAGGGGGCTCGCGCAGATACGCAGTATTTT. It is translated as CASSSQGARADTQYF.